This section outlines one TCR beta chain sequence together with its context. No antigen is known for it. Just one base apart from a much larger clone, this may be a read error. V was shortened by 0 bases and J by 6 bases, with 9 bases between the two germline ends. This CDR3 region has 13 residues. The germline gives CDR1 DFQATT, CDR2 SNEGSKA (reference sequence). The data originate from a study of CD8 T cells in ankylosing spondylitis. Study-wide findings and caveats: According to the report, clones linked to the disease were significantly enriched in matched synovial fluid samples taken from ankylosing spondylitis patients. It appeared that ankylosing spondylitis blood was characterized by a TCR beta motif of about eight highly homologous variants.

TCRdb called the 5' RACE reads again in MiXCR, with one record for every CDR3 protein. The table records 150,000 to 200,000 distinct CDR3 sequences, approximately 12% of them present only once. The V gene is TRBV20-1, the J gene TRBJ1-5, with D hard to call. The material sequenced was blood, either unsorted or a sorted T cell fraction (not recorded which). The TCR was taken from a female donor with ankylosing spondylitis or in good health (not recorded which). CDR3: CSARDGWSQPQHF. In DNA, the CDR3 is TGCAGTGCTAGAGATGGGTGGTCTCAGCCCCAGCATTTT.